The 9 T cell receptor beta chains reported below all come from one sample, sequenced in a study of regulatory T cells in long-lasting Graves disease. Through Arm-PCR of CDR3 regions and iRepertoire HTBI primers, TCR beta libraries were built. Each CDR3 protein gets one entry after TCRdb re-called the multiplex PCR reads with MiXCR. Here the sample spans hundreds of thousands of distinct CDR3 sequences, 16% being singletons. As for time point: newly diagnosed GD, antithyroid drugs for less than 3 months. RNA isolated from PBMCs was used to make the TCR library. The same data also went into a second study, on T cells in Graves' hyperthyroidism and ophthalmopathy.

The material sequenced was peripheral blood mononuclear cells (PBMCs), taken at new diagnosis, from a patient treated with antithyroid drugs. These TCRs come from a man in his forties with Graves disease.

About this clonotype itself: The junction differs from germline at one of its ends, possibly a read error. The chain uses TRBV2 and TRBJ2-7, with D possibly being TRBD1 (5 bases). Germline V gene lookup returns CDR1 SNHLY and CDR2 FYNNEI. This CDR3 has 15 residues. CDR3 region: CATSDSTAALYEQYF. The CDR3 region has the DNA TGTGCCACCAGTGATTCGACAGCCGCCCTCTACGAGCAGTACTTC.

This clonotype was seen repeatedly, ten times or more. The rearrangement uses TRBV10-3 and TRBJ1-2; no definite D call. V was cut by 8 bases and J by 7 bases, with 14 bases left in between. From germline, CDR1 is ENHRY and CDR2 SYGVKD. The CDR3 covers 12 residues. The DNA of the CDR3 is TGTGCCATCTCGGTACGTGGTCGTGGCTACACCTTC. This sequence encodes CAISVRGRGYTF.

This clonotype has ten or more counts. The chain joins TRBV3-1 to TRBJ1-2, with TRBD1 matching over 10 bases. CDR3 size: 14 residues. The V segment lost 4 bases and the J segment 8 bases; nucleotides outside the gene matches: 7. Germline CDR1 and CDR2: LGHDT and YNNKEL (reference sequence). The CDR3 protein is CASSPRQGATGYTF. DNA for the CDR3: TGTGCCAGCAGCCCCAGACAGGGGGCAACGGGCTACACCTTC.

This clonotype was picked up many times. The chain joins TRBV27 to TRBJ2-5; 11 bases fit TRBD2. The CDR3 runs to 18 residues. From germline, CDR1 is MNHEY and CDR2 SMNVEV (reference sequence). After removal of 0 bases from V and 5 bases from J, the junction contained 11 bases not matched to a gene. The CDR3 coding sequence is TGTGCCAGCAGTTTATCGAGTAGCGGGGGGGCCACGGTCGAGACCCAGTACTTC. Translation gives CASSLSSSGGATVETQYF.

The gene calls are TRBV29-1 and TRBJ2-3, with D possibly matching TRBD2 (6 bases). The J call is in doubt because the DNA end fits TRBJ2-1 better. Per the germline V gene, CDR1 is SQVTM and CDR2 is ANQGSEA. The CDR3 covers 12 residues. The CDR3 loop is CSVPRDPGSQFF. The CDR3 bases are TGCAGCGTTCCGCGGGACCCGGGATCGCAGTTCTTC.

This clonotype was counted a few times. This sequence joins TRBV5-4 and TRBJ2-5; weak D call: TRBD2 (5 bases). Trimming removed 0 bases from V and 5 bases from J, with 11 bases in between. This CDR3 contains 14 residues. Germline V lookup: CDR1 SGHNT, CDR2 YYREEE (reference sequence). The CDR3 DNA reads TGTGCCAGCAGCTTGGACCTAGCCGGCGAGACCCAGTACTTC. Translated: CASSLDLAGETQYF.

This clonotype was recorded at least ten times. The chain links TRBV2 to TRBJ2-3; D not certain. V was trimmed by 6 bases and J by 2 bases, leaving 6 bases between them. The germline gives CDR1 SNHLY, CDR2 FYNNEI. CDR3 size: 12 residues. The CDR3 DNA is TGTGCCAGCAGGGCTAACACAGATACGCAGTATTTT. Translated: CASRANTDTQYF.

The table lists this clonotype with many counts. V usage is TRBV14 and J usage is TRBJ2-7; 10 bases line up with TRBD2. Germline V lookup: CDR1 SGHDN, CDR2 FVKESK. With V trimmed by 3 bases and J by 3 bases, 11 bases remained unmatched. CDR3 size: 17 residues. CDR3 DNA sequence: TGTGCCAGCAGCCATTTGAATCCTAGCGGGGGCCTCTACGAGCAGTACTTC. Amino acid sequence: CASSHLNPSGGLYEQYF.

This clonotype was counted many times. The rearrangement joins TRBV5-1 to TRBJ1-1; D is undetermined. V was cut by 0 bases and J by 2 bases, with 8 bases left in between. The CDR3 extends over 14 amino acids. Looked up from germline, CDR1 is SGHRS and CDR2 is YFSETQ. The CDR3 DNA is TGCGCCAGCAGCTTGGAGACATATAACACTGAAGCTTTCTTT. Protein: CASSLETYNTEAFF.